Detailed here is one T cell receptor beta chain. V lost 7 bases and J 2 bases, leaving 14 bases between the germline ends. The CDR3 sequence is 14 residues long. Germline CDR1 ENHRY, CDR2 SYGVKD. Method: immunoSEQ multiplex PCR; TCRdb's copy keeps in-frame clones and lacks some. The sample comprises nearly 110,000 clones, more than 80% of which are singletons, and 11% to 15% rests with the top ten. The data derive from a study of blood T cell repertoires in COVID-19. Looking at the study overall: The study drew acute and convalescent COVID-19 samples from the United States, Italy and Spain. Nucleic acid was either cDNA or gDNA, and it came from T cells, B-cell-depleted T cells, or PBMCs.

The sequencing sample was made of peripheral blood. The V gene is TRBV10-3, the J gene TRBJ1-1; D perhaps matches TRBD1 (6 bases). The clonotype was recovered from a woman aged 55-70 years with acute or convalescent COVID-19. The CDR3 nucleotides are TGTGCCATCACCGCGTTGGGGGCCAACACTGAAGCTTTCTTT. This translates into CAITALGANTEAFF.